The clone carrying this T cell receptor beta chain has more than one count but fewer than ten. The record originates from a study of beta chain features in type 1 diabetes. Sequenced material consisted of expressed TCRB transcripts (all of the isolated RNA was reverse transcribed). Profiled with immunoSEQ multiplex PCR; TCRdb holds only in-frame clones, not every one. The table has about 470,000 clones, approximately 30% seen once. Germline V gene data show CDR1 as GTSNPN and CDR2 as SVGIG (reference sequence). CDR3 size: 12 residues. Trimming stripped 4 bases from V and 5 bases from J, with 9 bases between.

The chain employs TRBV30 and TRBJ2-1, with D possibly TRBD1 on 5 matching bases. Sequenced material: naive CD4+ T cells from blood. This receptor was obtained from a man younger than 35 in good health. This CDR3 is CAWTVGDNEQFF. For the CDR3, the DNA is TGTGCCTGGACCGTAGGGGACAATGAGCAGTTCTTC.